This T cell receptor beta chain was found in a study of T cell responses to AZD1222 COVID-19 vaccine. This clone has just one count. The antigen is undetermined. This table comes from immunoSEQ multiplex PCR, and its TCRdb copy is limited to in-frame clones, with some not included. The sample has approximately 160,000 clones; approximately 94% are singletons. Trimming took 3 bases from V and 0 from J, leaving 11 bases between them. The CDR3 has 15 amino acids. Germline V gene data show CDR1 as DFQATT and CDR2 as SNEGSKA (reference sequence). Study-wide results and limits: Unmutated variant regions are reportedly the target of nearly half of TCRs that are spike-specific. Repertoire sampling happened only post peak T cell response. Baseline testing showed seropositivity in only a handful of AZD1222 recipients. Possibly, clonal diversity was underestimated; donors were largely white British and included more females.

The V call is TRBV20-1, the J call TRBJ2-2; the D gene is possibly TRBD2 (6 bases). The specimen was peripheral blood, collected 28 days after the second AZD1222 dose. The TCR originated in an adult who received the AZD1222 COVID-19 vaccine. This CDR3 is CSASSGSANTGELFF. CDR3 in DNA: TGCAGTGCTAGTTCCGGGAGCGCGAACACCGGGGAGCTGTTTTTT.